This T cell receptor beta chain was captured by sequencing in a study of metastatic and nonmetastatic thyroid tumors. Study details: Repertoires of blood and of tissue (tumor or nodule) from malignant and benign thyroid patients were compared. Study outcomes and limitations: Significantly higher TCR beta diversity was reportedly seen in malignant thyroid tumors than benign nodules, in blood and tumor.

The CDR3 consists of 18 residues. After removal of 4 bases from V and 5 bases from J, the junction contained 13 bases not matched to a gene. The germline V gene encodes CDR1 KGHSH and CDR2 LQKENI. The entire patient cohort was treatment-naive prior to thyroid surgery. Per the original data handling: CDR3 was compared across clinicopathological groups, and the resulting differences were used to build a distant-metastasis classifier for papillary thyroid cancer. TCRdb re-called the PCR reads with MiXCR. The V and J calls and clone size come from TCRdb's table, not from the authors' own analysis. The repertoire holds about 35,000 clones, with about 33% as singletons. As to this clone: Its antigen remains unidentified.

Sequences were obtained from tumor tissue. The chain uses TRBV18 and TRBJ2-2; 10 bases are shared with TRBD1. This TCR was recovered from a female donor with papillary thyroid cancer or a benign thyroid nodule (not recorded which). Some clones in this sample may be carry-over from other donors' samples. CDR3 coding DNA: TGTGCCAGCTCACGGACTTTCGGGACAGGGGTTGAGACCGGGGAGCTGTTTTTT. Its translation: CASSRTFGTGVETGELFF.